A single sample gave rise to the 31 T cell receptor beta chains below, sequenced in a study of blood T cell repertoires in COVID-19. Sequencing used immunoSEQ multiplex PCR; TCRdb keeps in-frame clones, though not all of them. Seen here are about 10,000 clones, 70% to 80% observed once, and the top ten hold 30% to 45%. The specimen was peripheral blood. These receptors were collected from a human donor in a cohort sampled during active COVID-19.

The rearrangement links TRBV19 to TRBJ2-7, with 9 positions matching TRBD1. The CDR3 is 15 amino acids. The ends lost 3 bases at V and 2 bases at J; junction bases unmatched: 5. Germline V gene sequence: CDR1 LNHDA, CDR2 SQIVND (reference sequence). The CDR3 sequence is CASSIAGQGTYEQYF. The CDR3 DNA follows: TGTGCCAGTAGTATTGCGGGACAGGGAACCTACGAGCAGTACTTC.

Only one count was recorded for this clone. This rearrangement joins TRBV4-1 to TRBJ1-4; D not resolved. The germline CDR1 and CDR2 sequences are MGHRA and YSYEKL. The CDR3 spans 14 residues. The V end was cut by 0 bases, the J end by 12 bases, with 14 bases between. For the CDR3, the DNA is TGCGCCAGCAGCCAAGATGCGCTCCTCGATGAACTGTTTTTT. This translates into CASSQDALLDELFF.

The J gene is TRBJ2-7, the V gene TRBV7-9, with D tentatively TRBD2 (5 bases). V lost 4 bases and J 4 bases, leaving 8 bases between the germline ends. The CDR3 totals 12 residues. Germline V CDR1 and CDR2: SEHNR, FQNEAQ (reference sequence). CDR3 DNA: TGTGCCAGCAGCTCGTCGGGGTACGAGCAGTACTTC. This encodes CASSSSGYEQYF.

The CDR3 sequence: CASSPRTGVGQPQHF. The CDR3, as DNA: TGTGCCAGCAGCCCCCGGACAGGGGTCGGTCAGCCCCAGCATTTT. The chain couples TRBV7-2 to TRBJ1-5, with 9 bases lining up with TRBD1. CDR3 length: 15 amino acids. The V segment lost 5 bases and the J segment 6 bases; nucleotides outside the gene matches: 8. Germline V lookup: CDR1 SGHTA, CDR2 FQGNSA.

This chain uses TRBV6-1 with TRBJ1-6; TRBD1 aligns across 7 bases. The CDR3 is 17 amino acids. The V and J ends lost 2 bases and 3 bases, in that order; junction bases with no gene match: 7. Looked up from germline, CDR1 is MNHNS and CDR2 is SASEGT. As DNA, the CDR3 is TGTGCCAGCAGTGAAAAGAACAGGGGCCTCTATAATTCACCCCTCCACTTT. It is translated as CASSEKNRGLYNSPLHF.

This chain uses TRBV9 with TRBJ2-1; 11 bases agree with TRBD2. With V trimmed by 4 bases and J by 7 bases, 7 bases remained unmatched. Germline CDR1 SGDLS, CDR2 YYNGEE. The CDR3 consists of 15 residues. This CDR3 reads CASSLAGGPGNEQFF. In DNA form, the CDR3 reads TGTGCCAGCAGCTTAGCGGGGGGGCCGGGGAATGAGCAGTTCTTC.

V is TRBV4-3 and J is TRBJ1-5; the D is unclear. The length of the CDR3 is 18 residues. CDR1 is LGHNA and CDR2 is YSLEER in the germline V gene. Between the trimmed V and J ends, which lost 1 base and 5 bases, there was a span of 21 bases. As DNA, the CDR3 is TGCGCCAGCAGCCAAGGCAATTGTGACAATCCAGCGGATCAGCCCCAGCATTTT. Its translation is CASSQGNCDNPADQPQHF.

This clone was counted a few times. The chain uses TRBV6-6 and TRBJ1-2, with 8 bases identical to TRBD1. Germline-derived CDR1 and CDR2 are MNHNY and SVGAGI (reference sequence). The V and J ends lost 4 bases and 8 bases, in that order; junction bases with no gene match: 6. This CDR3 region has 13 residues. CDR3 DNA: TGTGCCAGCAGTTCGGGGACAGGTCGCGGCTACACCTTC. It is translated as CASSSGTGRGYTF.

This sequence joins TRBV6-2 or TRBV6-3 and TRBJ1-5; TRBD1 aligns across 8 bases. After removal of 2 bases from V and 4 bases from J, the junction contained 4 bases not matched to a gene. The CDR3 is 15 amino acids. Germline assignment: CDR1 MNHEY and CDR2 SVGEGT. CDR3 residues: CASSYVQGVNQPQHF. The CDR3 DNA reads TGTGCCAGCAGTTACGTACAGGGGGTTAATCAGCCCCAGCATTTT.

The CDR3 protein is CASSLGGAGGFGANVLTF. DNA for the CDR3: TGTGCCAGCAGCTTGGGTGGGGCAGGGGGCTTCGGGGCCAACGTCCTGACTTTC. V and J are TRBV7-3 and TRBJ2-6; 8 bases are shared with TRBD1. The trim removed 3 bases at V and 4 bases at J, leaving 11 bases unmatched. CDR3 length: 18 amino acids. Germline V CDR1 and CDR2: SGHTA, FQGTGA.

The chain uses TRBV19 and TRBJ2-7; D possibly corresponds to TRBD2 (5 bases). The V end was cut by 3 bases, the J end by 2 bases, with 11 bases between. This CDR3 spans 14 amino acids. The germline V gene encodes CDR1 LNHDA and CDR2 SQIVND (reference sequence). The CDR3 nucleotides are TGTGCCAGTAGTATCGCGGACGGGACCTACGAGCAGTACTTC. It is translated as CASSIADGTYEQYF.

The chain couples TRBV5-1 to TRBJ2-7, with D perhaps matching TRBD1 (6 bases). The V end was cut by 0 bases, the J end by 4 bases, with 11 bases between. Germline lookup yields CDR1 SGHRS and CDR2 YFSETQ. CDR3 size: 14 residues. This CDR3 is CASSLAGDTYEQYF. The CDR3 coding sequence is TGCGCCAGCAGCTTGGCAGGGGATACTTACGAGCAGTACTTC.

This chain uses TRBV5-8 with TRBJ1-1, with TRBD1 matching 11 bases. The CDR3 extends over 16 amino acids. The J segment lost 3 bases and the V segment lost 4 bases, leaving 8 bases of the junction unmatched. Germline CDR1 SGHTS, CDR2 YDEGEE. The DNA for the CDR3 is TGTGCCAGCAGCACCAGGACAGGGGGCGAAGACACTGAAGCTTTCTTT. Protein product: CASSTRTGGEDTEAFF.

This clone showed up just a few times. The gene calls are TRBV2 and TRBJ1-1; no clear D. The CDR3 totals 11 residues. The germline CDR1 and CDR2 sequences are SNHLY and FYNNEI. V was shortened by 4 bases and J by 5 bases, with 5 bases between the two germline ends. In DNA form, the CDR3 reads TGTGCCAGCAGTGTCCTGACTGAAGCTTTCTTT. Amino acid sequence: CASSVLTEAFF.

V is TRBV4-1 and J is TRBJ1-3; D is unclear. The ends were cut back, 4 bases at V and 2 bases at J, with 12 bases in the middle. CDR1 and CDR2 from the germline V gene are MGHRA and YSYEKL. There are 15 residues in the CDR3. CDR3 nucleotides: TGCGCCAGCAGCCCCTTGTTTGTAACTGGAAACACCATATATTTT. Translation: CASSPLFVTGNTIYF.

For this clone: One junction end disagrees with the germline gene, perhaps due to a read error. The chain is built from TRBV7-9 and TRBJ1-3; D not certain. CDR3 length: 12 amino acids. Germline-derived CDR1 and CDR2 are SEHNR and FQNEAQ (reference sequence). The CDR3 spells CASSPMLTLGGF. The CDR3 DNA follows: TGTGCCAGCAGCCCAATGCTTACACTAGGTGGTTTT.

This chain links TRBV6-1 with TRBJ1-5; 8 bases line up with TRBD1. CDR1 is MNHNS, CDR2 SASEGT, per germline. The CDR3 is 16 residues long. The V segment lost 2 bases and the J segment 7 bases; nucleotides outside the gene matches: 10. The CDR3 bases are TGTGCCAGCAGTGAAAGGGGGCAGGGGGCCCGACAGCCCCAGCATTTT. Its protein is CASSERGQGARQPQHF.

This clone was seen once. The chain combines TRBV4-3 with TRBJ1-2; D is possibly TRBD1 (5 bases). The CDR3 sequence is 15 residues long. CDR1 and CDR2 from the germline V gene are LGHNA and YSLEER. Trimming removed 4 bases at V and 2 bases at J, with 14 bases between. In DNA form, the CDR3 reads TGCGCCAGCAGCCTCTCAACGACAGAGAACTATGGCTACACCTTC. Protein sequence: CASSLSTTENYGYTF.

This clone appeared a few times. This sequence joins TRBV3-1 (or the pseudogene TRBV3-2) and TRBJ1-2; maybe TRBD1 (6 bases). Trimming cost V 2 bases and J 4 bases, with 14 bases left between them. The germline CDR1 and CDR2 sequences are LGHDT and YNNKEL (reference sequence). CDR3 size: 15 residues. The CDR3 region is CASSQYADSPYGYTF. Here the CDR3 DNA reads TGTGCCAGCAGCCAATATGCGGACAGCCCCTATGGCTACACCTTC.

The gene calls are TRBV18 and TRBJ1-2; TRBD1 agrees at 10 bases. V trimming: 8 bases; J trimming: 3 bases; junction bases outside the gene matches: 12. The germline CDR1 and CDR2 sequences are KGHSH and LQKENI. CDR3 length: 16 amino acids. This CDR3 is CASPPGRDRGYYGYTF. CDR3 sequence (DNA): TGTGCCAGCCCCCCTGGGAGGGACAGGGGTTACTATGGCTACACCTTC.

V usage is TRBV5-4 and J usage is TRBJ2-6, with a tentative D call TRBD1 (5 bases). This CDR3 contains 15 residues. V was clipped by 4 bases and J by 0 bases, with 8 bases between them. Germline-derived CDR1 and CDR2 are SGHNT and YYREEE (reference sequence). CDR3 residues: CASSLDSSGANVLTF. The CDR3 DNA sequence: TGTGCCAGCAGCCTTGACAGCTCTGGGGCCAACGTCCTGACTTTC.

This chain uses TRBV5-8 with TRBJ1-4; 7 bases agree with TRBD1. The junction had 13 bases not matched to a gene; V was cut back by 3 bases and J by 8 bases. From germline, CDR1 is SGHTS and CDR2 YDEGEE. The CDR3 is made up of 16 amino acids. The CDR3 spells CASSSRRDRVGEKLFF. CDR3 in DNA: TGTGCCAGCAGCTCCCGCCGAGACAGGGTGGGAGAAAAACTGTTTTTT.

The chain recombines TRBV11-2 with TRBJ2-7; 8 nucleotides agree with TRBD2. Germline V gives CDR1 SGHAT, CDR2 FQNNGV. The trim removed 2 bases at V and 6 bases at J, leaving 6 bases unmatched. The CDR3 spans 14 residues. DNA for the CDR3: TGTGCCAGCAGCTTATTCCGGGGGGGCCTCGAGCAGTACTTC. Translation gives CASSLFRGGLEQYF.

The chain couples TRBV7-9 to TRBJ2-5, with 7 bases matching TRBD1. Germline V gene lookup returns CDR1 SEHNR and CDR2 FQNEAQ (reference sequence). Trimming removed 5 bases from V and 4 bases from J; junction bases left unmatched: 13. The CDR3 totals 16 residues. CDR3 DNA sequence: TGTGCCAGCAGCCGAAACACAGGGGCTGTTGCAGAGACCCAGTACTTC. Translated: CASSRNTGAVAETQYF.

This chain joins TRBV2 and TRBJ1-2, with D perhaps TRBD1 (6 bases). From germline, CDR1 is SNHLY and CDR2 FYNNEI. V lost 3 bases, J lost 0 bases, and 14 bases lay in between. This CDR3 comprises 16 residues. The CDR3 protein is CASSDRGTHPNYGYTF. CDR3 coding DNA: TGTGCCAGCAGTGATAGGGGGACGCATCCTAACTATGGCTACACCTTC.

This clone turned up a few times. The rearrangement links TRBV7-3 to TRBJ2-7; 8 bases agree with TRBD1. Germline loops: CDR1 SGHTA, CDR2 FQGTGA. This CDR3 has 14 amino acids. V dropped 5 bases and J dropped 0; count of bases not matched to a gene: 3. The CDR3, as DNA: TGTGCCAGCAGCCCTGGGACAGGCTCCTACGAGCAGTACTTC. This translates into CASSPGTGSYEQYF.

The gene calls are TRBV2 and TRBJ1-2; tentatively, D is TRBD1 (6 bases). Germline V gene sequence: CDR1 SNHLY, CDR2 FYNNEI. The ends were cut back, 8 bases at V and 4 bases at J, with 11 bases in the middle. CDR3 length: 12 residues. CDR3 sequence (DNA): TGTGCCAGCTTCCGGGGGGCCTATGGCTACACCTTC. Translating it yields CASFRGAYGYTF. Full variable domain (outside the CDR3, taken from reference TRBV2 and TRBJ1-2): EPEVTQTPSHQVTQMGQEVILRCVPISNHLYFYWYRQILGQKVEFLVSFYNNEISEKSEIFDDQFSVERPDGSNFTLKIRSTKLEDSAMYFCASFRGAYGYTFGSGTRLTVV.

The V call is TRBV6-2 or TRBV6-3, the J call TRBJ1-5; D is uncertain. The ends were cut back, 5 bases at V and 7 bases at J, with 9 bases in the middle. Germline CDR1 and CDR2: MNHEY and SVGEGT. The CDR3 runs 12 residues. The CDR3 DNA sequence: TGTGCCAGCAGTCCCCCGGGGCAGCCCCAGCATTTT. It translates to CASSPPGQPQHF.

The V call is TRBV5-4, the J call TRBJ1-2, with D possibly being TRBD1 (5 bases). Per germline, CDR1 SGHNT and CDR2 YYREEE (reference sequence). V shed 4 bases and J shed 10 bases, with 14 bases lying between them. This CDR3 is 12 amino acids long. The CDR3: CASSARVGAYTF. The CDR3 DNA follows: TGTGCCAGCAGCGCCCGGGTAGGGGCCTACACCTTC.

This chain uses TRBV19 with TRBJ2-1, with 9 bases fitting TRBD2. In germline, CDR1 is LNHDA, CDR2 SQIVND (reference sequence). The CDR3 has 15 residues. With V trimmed by 3 bases and J by 6 bases, 6 bases remained unmatched. CDR3 residues: CASSILGGGANEQFF. The CDR3 nucleotides read TGTGCCAGTAGTATCTTGGGCGGGGGGGCCAATGAGCAGTTCTTC.

V usage is TRBV7-3 and J usage is TRBJ1-1; 8 bases match TRBD1. J lost 4 bases, V lost 2 bases, and 6 bases had no gene match. CDR1 SGHTA and CDR2 FQGTGA come from the germline V gene. The CDR3 sequence is 15 residues long. CDR3 loop: CASSLDRGVRTEAFF. CDR3 in DNA: TGTGCCAGCAGCTTAGACAGGGGCGTTCGCACTGAAGCTTTCTTT.